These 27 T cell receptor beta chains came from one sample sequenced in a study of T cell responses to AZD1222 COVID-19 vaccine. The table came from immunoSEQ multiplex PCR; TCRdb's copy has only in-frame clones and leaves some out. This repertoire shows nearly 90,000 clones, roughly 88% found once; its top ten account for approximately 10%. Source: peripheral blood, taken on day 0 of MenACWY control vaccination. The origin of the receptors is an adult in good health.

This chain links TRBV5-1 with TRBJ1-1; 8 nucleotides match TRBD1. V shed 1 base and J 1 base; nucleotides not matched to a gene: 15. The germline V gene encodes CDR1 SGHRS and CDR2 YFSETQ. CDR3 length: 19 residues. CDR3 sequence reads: CASSLYGQGLLGGNTEAFF. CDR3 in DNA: TGCGCCAGCAGCTTGTATGGACAGGGCCTGCTTGGCGGGAACACTGAAGCTTTCTTT. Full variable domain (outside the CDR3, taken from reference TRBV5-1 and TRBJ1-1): KAGVTQTPRYLIKTRGQQVTLSCSPISGHRSVSWYQQTPGQGLQFLFEYFSETQRNKGNFPGRFSGRQFSNSRSEMNVSTLELGDSALYLCASSLYGQGLLGGNTEAFFGQGTRLTVV.

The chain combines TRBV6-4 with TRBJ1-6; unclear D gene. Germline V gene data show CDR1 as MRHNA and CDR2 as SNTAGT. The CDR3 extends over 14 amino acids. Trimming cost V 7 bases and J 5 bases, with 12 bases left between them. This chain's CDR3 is CASTPQKDNSPLHF. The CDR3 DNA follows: TGTGCCAGCACCCCCCAAAAGGATAATTCACCCCTCCACTTT.

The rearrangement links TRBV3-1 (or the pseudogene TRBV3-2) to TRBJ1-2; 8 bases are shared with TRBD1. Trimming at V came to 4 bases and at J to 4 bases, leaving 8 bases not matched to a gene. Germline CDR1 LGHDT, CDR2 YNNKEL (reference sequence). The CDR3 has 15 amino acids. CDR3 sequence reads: CASSPTGVGSYGYTF. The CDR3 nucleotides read TGTGCCAGCAGCCCGACAGGGGTGGGTAGCTATGGCTACACCTTC.

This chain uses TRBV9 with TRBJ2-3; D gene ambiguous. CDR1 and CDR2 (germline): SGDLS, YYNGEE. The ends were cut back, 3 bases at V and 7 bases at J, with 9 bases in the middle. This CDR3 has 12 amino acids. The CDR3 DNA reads TGTGCCAGCAGCGGAAATGGATATACGCAGTATTTT. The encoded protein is CASSGNGYTQYF.

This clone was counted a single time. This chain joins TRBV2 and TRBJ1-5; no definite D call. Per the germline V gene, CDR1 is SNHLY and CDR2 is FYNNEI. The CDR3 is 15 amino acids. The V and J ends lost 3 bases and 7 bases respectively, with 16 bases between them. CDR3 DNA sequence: TGTGCCAGCAGTGACCACGCGGGAGGACCACAGCCCCAGCATTTT. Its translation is CASSDHAGGPQPQHF.

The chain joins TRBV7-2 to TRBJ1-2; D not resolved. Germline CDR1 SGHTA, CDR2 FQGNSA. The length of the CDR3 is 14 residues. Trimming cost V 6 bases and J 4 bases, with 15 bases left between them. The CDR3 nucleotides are TGTGCCAGCAGTCTGAGTTGGGTCGGCTATGGCTACACCTTC. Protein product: CASSLSWVGYGYTF.

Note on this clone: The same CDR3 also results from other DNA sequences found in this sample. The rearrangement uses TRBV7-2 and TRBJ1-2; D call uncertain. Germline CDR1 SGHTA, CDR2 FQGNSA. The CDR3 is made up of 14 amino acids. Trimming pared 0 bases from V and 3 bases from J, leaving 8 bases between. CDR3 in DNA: TGTGCCAGCAGCTTAGCGGGTCAGGACTATGGCTACACCTTC. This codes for CASSLAGQDYGYTF.

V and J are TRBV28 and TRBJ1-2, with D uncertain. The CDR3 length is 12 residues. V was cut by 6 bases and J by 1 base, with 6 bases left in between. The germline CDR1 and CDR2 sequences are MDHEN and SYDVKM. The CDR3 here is CASRLINYGYTF. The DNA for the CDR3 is TGTGCCAGCAGACTGATTAACTATGGCTACACCTTC.

The chain's CDR3 is CASSLSAAIVNTEAFF. In DNA, the CDR3 is TGTGCCAGCAGCTTATCGGCGGCGATCGTGAACACTGAAGCTTTCTTT. The V call is TRBV11-1, the J call TRBJ1-1; the D is unclear. The CDR3 sequence is 16 residues long. Germline CDR1 SGHAT, CDR2 FQDESV (reference sequence). The V and J ends lost 2 bases and 0 bases respectively, with 13 bases between them.

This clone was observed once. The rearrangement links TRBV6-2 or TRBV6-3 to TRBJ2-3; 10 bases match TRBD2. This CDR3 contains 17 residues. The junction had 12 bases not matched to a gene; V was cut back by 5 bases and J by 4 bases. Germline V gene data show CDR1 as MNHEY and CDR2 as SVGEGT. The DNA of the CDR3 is TGTGCCAGCAGTCCCCGGGGCCAGCGGGGGGGCGCAGATACGCAGTATTTT. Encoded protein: CASSPRGQRGGADTQYF.

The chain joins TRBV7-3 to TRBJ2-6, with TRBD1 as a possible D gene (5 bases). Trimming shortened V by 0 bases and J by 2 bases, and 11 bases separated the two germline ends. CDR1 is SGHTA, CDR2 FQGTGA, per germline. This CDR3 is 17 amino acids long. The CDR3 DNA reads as TGTGCCAGCAGCTTAACCGCGGCCAGGGCTGGGGCCAACGTCCTGACTTTC. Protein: CASSLTAARAGANVLTF.

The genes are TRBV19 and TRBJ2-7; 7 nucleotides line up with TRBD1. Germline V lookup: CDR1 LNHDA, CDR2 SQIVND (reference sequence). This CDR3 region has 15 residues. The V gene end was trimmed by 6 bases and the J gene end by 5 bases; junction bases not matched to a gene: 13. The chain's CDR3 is CASRNRGQEVNEQYF. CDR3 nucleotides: TGTGCCAGTAGGAACCGAGGACAGGAGGTAAACGAGCAGTACTTC. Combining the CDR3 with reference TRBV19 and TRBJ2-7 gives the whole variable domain DGGITQSPKYLFRKEGQNVTLSCEQNLNHDAMYWYRQDPGQGLRLIYYSQIVNDFQKGDIAEGYSVSREKKESFPLTVTSAQKNPTAFYLCASRNRGQEVNEQYFGPGTRLTVT.

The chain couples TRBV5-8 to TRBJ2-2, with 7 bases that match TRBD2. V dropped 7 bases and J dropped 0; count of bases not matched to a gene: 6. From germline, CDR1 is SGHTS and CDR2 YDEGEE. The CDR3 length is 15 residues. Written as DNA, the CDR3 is TGTGCCAGCTCTCGGGGGGAAACGAACACCGGGGAGCTGTTTTTT. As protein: CASSRGETNTGELFF.

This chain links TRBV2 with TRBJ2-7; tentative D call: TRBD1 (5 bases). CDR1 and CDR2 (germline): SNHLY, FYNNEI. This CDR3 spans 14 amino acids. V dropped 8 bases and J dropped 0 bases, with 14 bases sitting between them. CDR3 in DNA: TGTGCCAGCCATGACAGACGTTTCTCCTACGAGCAGTACTTC. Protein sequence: CASHDRRFSYEQYF.

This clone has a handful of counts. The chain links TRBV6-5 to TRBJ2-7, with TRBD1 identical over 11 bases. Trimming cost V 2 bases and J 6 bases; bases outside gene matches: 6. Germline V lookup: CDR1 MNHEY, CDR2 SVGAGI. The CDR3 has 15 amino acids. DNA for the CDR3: TGTGCCAGCAGTTACCAGGATGGGACAGGGGGCGAGCAGTACTTC. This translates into CASSYQDGTGGEQYF.

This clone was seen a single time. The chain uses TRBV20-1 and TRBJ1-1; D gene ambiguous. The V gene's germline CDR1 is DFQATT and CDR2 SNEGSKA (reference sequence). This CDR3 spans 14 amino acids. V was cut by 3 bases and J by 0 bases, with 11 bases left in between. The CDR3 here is CSASGPLLNTEAFF. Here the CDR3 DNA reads TGCAGTGCTAGTGGCCCCCTATTGAACACTGAAGCTTTCTTT.

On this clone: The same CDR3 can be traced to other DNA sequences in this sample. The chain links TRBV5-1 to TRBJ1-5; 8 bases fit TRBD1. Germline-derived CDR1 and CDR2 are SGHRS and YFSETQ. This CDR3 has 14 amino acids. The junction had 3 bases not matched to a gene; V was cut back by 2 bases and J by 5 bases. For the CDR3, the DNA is TGCGCCAGCAGCTTTGGGGGACAGGATCAGCCCCAGCATTTT. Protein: CASSFGGQDQPQHF. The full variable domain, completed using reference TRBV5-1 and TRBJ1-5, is KAGVTQTPRYLIKTRGQQVTLSCSPISGHRSVSWYQQTPGQGLQFLFEYFSETQRNKGNFPGRFSGRQFSNSRSEMNVSTLELGDSALYLCASSFGGQDQPQHFGDGTRLSIL.

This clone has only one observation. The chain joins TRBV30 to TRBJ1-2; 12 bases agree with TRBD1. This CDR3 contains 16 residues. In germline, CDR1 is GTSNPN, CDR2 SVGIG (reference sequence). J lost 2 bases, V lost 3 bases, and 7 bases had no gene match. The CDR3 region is CAWSGTGGYRNYGYTF. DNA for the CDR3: TGTGCCTGGAGCGGGACAGGGGGCTATCGGAACTATGGCTACACCTTC.

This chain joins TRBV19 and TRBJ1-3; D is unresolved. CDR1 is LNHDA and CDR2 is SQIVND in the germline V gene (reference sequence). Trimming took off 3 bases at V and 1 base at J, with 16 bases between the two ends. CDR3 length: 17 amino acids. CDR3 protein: CASSMRRNGESGNTIYF. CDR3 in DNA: TGTGCCAGTAGTATGCGACGGAACGGGGAATCTGGAAACACCATATATTTT.

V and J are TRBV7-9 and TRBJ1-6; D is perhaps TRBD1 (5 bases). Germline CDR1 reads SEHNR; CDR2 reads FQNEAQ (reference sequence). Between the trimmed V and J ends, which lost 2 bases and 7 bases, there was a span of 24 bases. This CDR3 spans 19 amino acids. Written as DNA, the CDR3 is TGTGCCAGCAGCTTATTCCGTACCGGCCAGGGCTTCCGGAATTCACCCCTCCACTTT. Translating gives CASSLFRTGQGFRNSPLHF.

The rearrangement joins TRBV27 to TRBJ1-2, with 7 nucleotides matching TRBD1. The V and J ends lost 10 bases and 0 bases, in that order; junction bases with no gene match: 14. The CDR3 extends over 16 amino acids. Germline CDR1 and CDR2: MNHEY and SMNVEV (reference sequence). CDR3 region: CATRPGRGLPNYGYTF. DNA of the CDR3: TGTGCCACCCGACCGGGGAGGGGGCTACCTAACTATGGCTACACCTTC.

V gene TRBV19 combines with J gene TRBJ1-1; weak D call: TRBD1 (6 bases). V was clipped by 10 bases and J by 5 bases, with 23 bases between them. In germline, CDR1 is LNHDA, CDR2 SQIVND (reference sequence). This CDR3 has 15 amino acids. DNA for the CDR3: TGTGCCACCCAAACGGTCAGGGACACGGGAACTGAAGCTTTCTTT. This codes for CATQTVRDTGTEAFF.

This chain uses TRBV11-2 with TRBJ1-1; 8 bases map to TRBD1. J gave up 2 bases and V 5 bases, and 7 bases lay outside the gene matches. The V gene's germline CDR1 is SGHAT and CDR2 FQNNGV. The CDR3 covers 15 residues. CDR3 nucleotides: TGTGCCAGCAGCCTTCGGACAGGGACCAACACTGAAGCTTTCTTT. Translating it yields CASSLRTGTNTEAFF.

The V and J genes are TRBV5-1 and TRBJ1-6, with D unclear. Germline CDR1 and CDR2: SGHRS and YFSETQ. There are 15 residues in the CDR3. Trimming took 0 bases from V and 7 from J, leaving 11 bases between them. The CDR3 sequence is CASSLEGSNNSPLHF. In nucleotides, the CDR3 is TGCGCCAGCAGCTTGGAGGGCAGTAACAATTCACCCCTCCACTTT.

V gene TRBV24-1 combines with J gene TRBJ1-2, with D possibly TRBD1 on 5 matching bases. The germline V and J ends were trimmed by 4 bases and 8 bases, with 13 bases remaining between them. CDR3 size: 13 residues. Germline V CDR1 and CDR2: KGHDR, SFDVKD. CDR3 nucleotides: TGTGCCACCAGTGAACTAGACAGTTGGGGCTACACCTTC. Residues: CATSELDSWGYTF.

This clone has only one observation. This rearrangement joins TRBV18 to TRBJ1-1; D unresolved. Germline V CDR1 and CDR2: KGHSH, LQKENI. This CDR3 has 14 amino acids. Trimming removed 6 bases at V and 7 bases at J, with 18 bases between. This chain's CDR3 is CASSLGHLEGEAFF. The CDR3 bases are TGTGCCAGCTCGCTCGGGCACTTAGAGGGTGAAGCTTTCTTT. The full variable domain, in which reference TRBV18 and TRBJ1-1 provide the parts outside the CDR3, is NAGVMQNPRHLVRRRGQEARLRCSPMKGHSHVYWYRQLPEEGLKFMVYLQKENIIDESGMPKERFSAEFPKEGPSILRIQQVVRGDSAAYFCASSLGHLEGEAFFGQGTRLTVV.

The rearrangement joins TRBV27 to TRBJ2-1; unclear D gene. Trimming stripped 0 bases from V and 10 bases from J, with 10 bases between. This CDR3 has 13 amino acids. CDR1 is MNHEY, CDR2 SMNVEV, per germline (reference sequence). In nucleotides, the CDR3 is TGTGCCAGCAGTTTATCGATTGGGCAGGAGCAGTTCTTC. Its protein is CASSLSIGQEQFF.